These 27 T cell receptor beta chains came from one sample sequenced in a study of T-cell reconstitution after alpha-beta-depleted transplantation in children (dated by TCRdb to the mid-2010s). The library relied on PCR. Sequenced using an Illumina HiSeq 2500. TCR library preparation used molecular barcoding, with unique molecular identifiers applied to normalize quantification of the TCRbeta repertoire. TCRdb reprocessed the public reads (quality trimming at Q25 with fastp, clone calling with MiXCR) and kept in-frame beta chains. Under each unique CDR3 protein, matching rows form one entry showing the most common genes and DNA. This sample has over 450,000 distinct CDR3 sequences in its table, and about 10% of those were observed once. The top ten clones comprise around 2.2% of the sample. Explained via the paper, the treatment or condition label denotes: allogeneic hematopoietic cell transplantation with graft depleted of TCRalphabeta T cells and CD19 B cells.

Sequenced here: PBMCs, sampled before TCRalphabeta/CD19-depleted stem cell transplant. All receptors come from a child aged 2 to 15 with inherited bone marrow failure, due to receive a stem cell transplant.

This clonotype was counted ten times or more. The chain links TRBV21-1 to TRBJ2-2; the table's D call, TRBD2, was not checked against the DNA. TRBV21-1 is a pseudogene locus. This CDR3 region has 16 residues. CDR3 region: CASSPDGGSDTGELFF. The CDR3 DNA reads TGTGCCAGCAGCCCAGACGGAGGGAGCGACACCGGGGAGCTGTTTTTT.

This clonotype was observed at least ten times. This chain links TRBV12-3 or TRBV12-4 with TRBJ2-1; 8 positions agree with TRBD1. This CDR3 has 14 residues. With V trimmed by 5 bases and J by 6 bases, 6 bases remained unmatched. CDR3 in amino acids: CASSPRTGGNEQFF. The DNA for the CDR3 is TGTGCCAGCAGTCCCAGAACAGGGGGCAATGAGCAGTTCTTC.

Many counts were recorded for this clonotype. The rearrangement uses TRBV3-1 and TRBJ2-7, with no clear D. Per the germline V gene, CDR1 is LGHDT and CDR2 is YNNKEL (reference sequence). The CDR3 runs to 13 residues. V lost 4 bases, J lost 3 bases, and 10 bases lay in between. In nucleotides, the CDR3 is TGTGCCAGCAGCCCCGCGGCAGACTACGAGCAGTACTTC. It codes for CASSPAADYEQYF.

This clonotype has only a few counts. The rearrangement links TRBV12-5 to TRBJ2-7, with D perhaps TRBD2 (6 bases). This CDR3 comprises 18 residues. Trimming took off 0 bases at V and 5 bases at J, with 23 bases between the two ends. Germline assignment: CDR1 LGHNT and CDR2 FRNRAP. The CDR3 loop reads CASGLVTRGKPSLHEQYF. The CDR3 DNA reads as TGTGCTAGTGGTTTGGTAACACGGGGGAAACCCTCCCTCCACGAGCAGTACTTC.

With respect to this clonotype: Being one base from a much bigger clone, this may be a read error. In DNA form, the CDR3 reads TGCGCCAGCAGCCTTGGGACAGGGTCTCTCGAGCAGTACTTC. It yields the protein CASSLGTGSLEQYF. V gene TRBV5-1 combines with J gene TRBJ2-7; 9 bases align to TRBD1. Losses at the gene ends were 4 bases for V and 6 bases for J; bases not matched to a gene: 8. CDR3 length: 14 amino acids. The germline CDR1 and CDR2 sequences are SGHRS and YFSETQ.

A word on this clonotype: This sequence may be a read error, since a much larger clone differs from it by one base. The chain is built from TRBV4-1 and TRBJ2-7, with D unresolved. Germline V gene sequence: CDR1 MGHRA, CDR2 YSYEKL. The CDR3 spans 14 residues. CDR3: CASSPRVRSDEQYF. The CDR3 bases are TGCGCCAGCAGCCCTCGAGTGCGCTCCGACGAGCAGTACTTC.

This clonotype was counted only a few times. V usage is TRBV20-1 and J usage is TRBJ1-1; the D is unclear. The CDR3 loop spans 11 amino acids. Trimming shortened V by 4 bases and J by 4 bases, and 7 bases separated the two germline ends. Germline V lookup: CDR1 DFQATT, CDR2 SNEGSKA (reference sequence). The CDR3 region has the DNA TGCAGTGCTATTCGGCTCACTGAAGCTTTCTTT. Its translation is CSAIRLTEAFF.

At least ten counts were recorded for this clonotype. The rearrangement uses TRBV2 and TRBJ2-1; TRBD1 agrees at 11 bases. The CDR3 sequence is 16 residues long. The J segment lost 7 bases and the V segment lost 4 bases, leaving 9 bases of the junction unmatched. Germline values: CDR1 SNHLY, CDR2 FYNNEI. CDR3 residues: CASSGHLDRGRNEQFF. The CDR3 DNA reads TGTGCCAGCAGTGGGCATTTGGACAGGGGGCGTAATGAGCAGTTCTTC.

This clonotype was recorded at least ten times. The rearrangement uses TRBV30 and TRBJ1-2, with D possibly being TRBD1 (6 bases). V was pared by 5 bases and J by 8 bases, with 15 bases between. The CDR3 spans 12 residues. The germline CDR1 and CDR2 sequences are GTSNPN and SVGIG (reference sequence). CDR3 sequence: CAWADRSLGYTF. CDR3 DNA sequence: TGTGCCTGGGCCGACAGGAGCTTAGGCTACACCTTC.

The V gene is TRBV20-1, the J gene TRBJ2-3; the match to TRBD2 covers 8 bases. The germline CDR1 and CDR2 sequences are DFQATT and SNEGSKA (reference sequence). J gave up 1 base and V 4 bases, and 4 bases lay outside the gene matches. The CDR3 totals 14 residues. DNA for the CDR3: TGCAGTGCTACGCTAGCGGGCCGCACAGATACGCAGTATTTT. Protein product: CSATLAGRTDTQYF.

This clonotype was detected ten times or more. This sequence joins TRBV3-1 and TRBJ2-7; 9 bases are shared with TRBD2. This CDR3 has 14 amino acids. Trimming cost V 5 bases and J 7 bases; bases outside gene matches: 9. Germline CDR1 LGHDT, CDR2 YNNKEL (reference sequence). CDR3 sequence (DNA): TGTGCCAGCAGCGGGCTAGCGGGGAGTGAGGAGCAGTACTTC. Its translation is CASSGLAGSEEQYF.

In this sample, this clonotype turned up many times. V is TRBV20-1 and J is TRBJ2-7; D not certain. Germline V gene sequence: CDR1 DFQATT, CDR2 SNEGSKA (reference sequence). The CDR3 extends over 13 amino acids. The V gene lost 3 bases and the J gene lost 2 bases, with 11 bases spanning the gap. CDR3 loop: CSASSSSPYEQYF. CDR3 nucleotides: TGCAGTGCTAGTTCGAGTTCACCCTACGAGCAGTACTTC.

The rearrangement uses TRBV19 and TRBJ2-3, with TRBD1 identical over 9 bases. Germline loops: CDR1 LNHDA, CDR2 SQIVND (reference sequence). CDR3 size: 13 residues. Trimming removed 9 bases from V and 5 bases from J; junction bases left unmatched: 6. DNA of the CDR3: TGTGCCAGCAGTGGGACAGGGTTAGATACGCAGTATTTT. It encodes CASSGTGLDTQYF.

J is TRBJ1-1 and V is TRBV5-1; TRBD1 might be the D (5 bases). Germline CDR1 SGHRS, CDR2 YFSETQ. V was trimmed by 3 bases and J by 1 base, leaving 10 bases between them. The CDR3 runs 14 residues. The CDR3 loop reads CASSWGLGNTEAFF. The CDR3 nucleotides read TGCGCCAGCAGCTGGGGACTGGGGAACACTGAAGCTTTCTTT.

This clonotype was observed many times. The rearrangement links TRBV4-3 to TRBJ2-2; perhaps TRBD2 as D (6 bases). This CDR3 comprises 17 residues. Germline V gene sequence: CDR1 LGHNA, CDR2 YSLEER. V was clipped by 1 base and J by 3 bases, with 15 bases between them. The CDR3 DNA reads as TGCGCCAGCAGCCAAGTACAACCCCGGGAGTACACCGGGGAGCTGTTTTTT. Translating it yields CASSQVQPREYTGELFF.

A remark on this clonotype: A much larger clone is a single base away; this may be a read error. The CDR3 region is CSARLDSTFSYNEQFF. The CDR3 bases are TGCAGTGCTAGATTGGACTCTACCTTTTCCTACAATGAGCAGTTCTTC. The chain links TRBV20-1 to TRBJ2-1; D possibly corresponds to TRBD2 (5 bases). The CDR3 is 16 residues long. Trimming removed 2 bases from V and 1 base from J, with 15 bases in between. Germline V gene sequence: CDR1 DFQATT, CDR2 SNEGSKA (reference sequence).

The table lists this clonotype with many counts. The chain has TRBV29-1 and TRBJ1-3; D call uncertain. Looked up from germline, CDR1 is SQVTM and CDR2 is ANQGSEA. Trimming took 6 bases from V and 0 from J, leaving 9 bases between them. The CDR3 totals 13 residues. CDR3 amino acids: CSVPGNSGNTIYF. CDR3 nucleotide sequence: TGCAGCGTCCCGGGGAACTCTGGAAACACCATATATTTT.

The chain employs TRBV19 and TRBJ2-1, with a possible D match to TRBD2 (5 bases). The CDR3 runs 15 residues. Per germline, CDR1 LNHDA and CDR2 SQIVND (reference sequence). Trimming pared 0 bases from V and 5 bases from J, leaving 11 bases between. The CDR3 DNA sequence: TGTGCCAGTAGTATAGATCCCGGGAAACACAATGAGCAGTTCTTC. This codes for CASSIDPGKHNEQFF.

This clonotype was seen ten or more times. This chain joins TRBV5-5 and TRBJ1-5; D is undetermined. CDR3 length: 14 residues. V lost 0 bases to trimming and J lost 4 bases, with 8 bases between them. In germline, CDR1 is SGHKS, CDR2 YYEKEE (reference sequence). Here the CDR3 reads CASSLAPKNQPQHF. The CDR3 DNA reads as TGTGCCAGCAGCTTGGCACCAAAAAATCAGCCCCAGCATTTT.

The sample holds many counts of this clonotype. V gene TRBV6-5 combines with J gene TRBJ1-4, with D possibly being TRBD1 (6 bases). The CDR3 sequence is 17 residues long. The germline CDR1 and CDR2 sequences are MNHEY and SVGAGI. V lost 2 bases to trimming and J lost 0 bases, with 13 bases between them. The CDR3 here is CASSYSETGATNEKLFF. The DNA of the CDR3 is TGTGCCAGCAGTTACAGCGAGACAGGTGCAACTAATGAAAAACTGTTTTTT.

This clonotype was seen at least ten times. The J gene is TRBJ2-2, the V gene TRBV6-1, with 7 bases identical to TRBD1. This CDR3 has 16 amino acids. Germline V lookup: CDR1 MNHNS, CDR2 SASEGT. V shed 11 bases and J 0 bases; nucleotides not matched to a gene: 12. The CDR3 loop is CAPSGQFLSNTGELFF. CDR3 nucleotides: TGTGCCCCCTCGGGACAGTTCTTATCGAACACCGGGGAGCTGTTTTTT.

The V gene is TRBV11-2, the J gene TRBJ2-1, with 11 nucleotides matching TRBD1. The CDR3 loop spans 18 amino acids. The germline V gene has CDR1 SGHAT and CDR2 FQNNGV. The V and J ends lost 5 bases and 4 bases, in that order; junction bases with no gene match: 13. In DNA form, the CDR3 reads TGTGCCAGCAGCGTGGACAGGGGGCCCGTTATCATATACAATGAGCAGTTCTTC. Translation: CASSVDRGPVIIYNEQFF.

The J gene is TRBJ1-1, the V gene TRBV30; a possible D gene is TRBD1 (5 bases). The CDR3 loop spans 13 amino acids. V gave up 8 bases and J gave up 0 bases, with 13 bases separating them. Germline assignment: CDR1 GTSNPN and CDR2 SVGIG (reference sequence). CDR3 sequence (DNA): TGTGCCCGCCGAGGGACCCTGAACACTGAAGCTTTCTTT. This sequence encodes CARRGTLNTEAFF.

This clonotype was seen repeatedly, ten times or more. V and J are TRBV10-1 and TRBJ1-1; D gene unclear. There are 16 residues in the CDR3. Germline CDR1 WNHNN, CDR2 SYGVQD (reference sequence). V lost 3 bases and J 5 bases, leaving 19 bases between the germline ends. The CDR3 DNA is TGCGCCAGCAGTGAACGGAGAACAGCCCGGGGAACTGAAGCTTTCTTT. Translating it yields CASSERRTARGTEAFF.

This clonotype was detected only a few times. The CDR3 is CASVDGRVAIPDTQYF. As DNA, the CDR3 is TGTGCCAGCGTAGACGGGAGAGTGGCGATACCAGATACGCAGTATTTT. The chain uses TRBV12-3 or TRBV12-4 and TRBJ2-3; tentative D call: TRBD2 (6 bases). V lost 8 bases to trimming and J lost 4 bases, with 22 bases between them. This CDR3 spans 16 amino acids.

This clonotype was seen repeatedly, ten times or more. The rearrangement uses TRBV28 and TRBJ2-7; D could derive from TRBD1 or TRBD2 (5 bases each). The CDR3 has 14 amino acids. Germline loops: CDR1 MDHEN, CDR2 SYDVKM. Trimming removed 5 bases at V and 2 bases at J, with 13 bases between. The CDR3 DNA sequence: TGTGCCAGCAGTGACGCCGGGGCCGCCTACGAGCAGTACTTC. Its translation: CASSDAGAAYEQYF. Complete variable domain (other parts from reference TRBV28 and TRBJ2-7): DVKVTQSSRYLVKRTGEKVFLECVQDMDHENMFWYRQDPGLGLRLIYFSYDVKMKEKGDIPEGYSVSREKKERFSLILESASTNQTSMYLCASSDAGAAYEQYFGPGTRLTVT.

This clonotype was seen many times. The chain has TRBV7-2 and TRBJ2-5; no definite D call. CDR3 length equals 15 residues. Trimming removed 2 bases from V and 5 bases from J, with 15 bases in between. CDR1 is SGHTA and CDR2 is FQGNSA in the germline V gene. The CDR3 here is CASSLTWRLGETQYF. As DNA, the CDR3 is TGTGCCAGCAGCTTAACATGGCGGTTAGGGGAGACCCAGTACTTC.